The rows below give T cell receptor beta chains drawn from one sample of a study of blood T cell repertoires in COVID-19. The protocol was immunoSEQ multiplex PCR, while the TCRdb copy is restricted to in-frame clones and leaves out a portion. Found here are 110,000 to 150,000 clones, 75% to 90% of them singletons; the top ten hold roughly 3%. Material for sequencing was peripheral blood. The receptors were gathered from a woman aged 55 to 70 with active COVID-19. The CDR3 runs from the conserved cysteine through the conserved F or W. Each record gives: J gene, V gene, clone size, D gene, CDR3 DNA, CDR3 protein. D genes are given only for firm matches. Part of the rows lack a size; the others show once, few, many or a class for expanded clones.

TRBJ2-2	TRBV7-8	.	.	TGTGCCAGCAGTAGGAGGGACACCGGGGAGCTGTTTTTT	CASSRRDTGELFF
TRBJ1-5	TRBV6-1	few	.	TGTGCCAGCAGTGAACCCCAGCAGGCTGGGCAGCCCCAGCATTTT	CASSEPQQAGQPQHF
TRBJ2-1	TRBV24-1	.	.	TGTGCCACCAGCGGAGGGCTGGCCTACAATGAGCAGTTCTTC	CATSGGLAYNEQFF
TRBJ2-1	TRBV19	.	TRBD2	TGTGCCAGTAGTATAGAGTGGGGACTAGCGGGGGAGCAGTTCTTC	CASSIEWGLAGEQFF
TRBJ2-4	TRBV27	.	.	TGTGCCAGCAGTTTACTGGGAGTAGCCAAAAACATTCAGTACTTC	CASSLLGVAKNIQYF
TRBJ1-1	TRBV10-3	.	.	TGTGCCATCAGTGCCCCGGAAGGGGTACCTTTCTTT	CAISAPEGVPFF
TRBJ2-1	TRBV27	.	.	TGTGCCAGCAGTTCCCCTCCTTGGATAGCAGGGAACAATGAGCAGTTCTTC	CASSSPPWIAGNNEQFF
TRBJ2-3	TRBV7-6	.	TRBD2	TGTGCCAGCAGCCAAGGGGGACTAGCGGGAGGTGGAGATACGCAGTATTTT	CASSQGGLAGGGDTQYF
TRBJ2-1	TRBV19	.	.	TGTGCCAGTAGTATTAGGGCAGGGGTTGAGAGGGGGTACAATGAGCAGTTCTTC	CASSIRAGVERGYNEQFF
TRBJ2-4	TRBV28	once	TRBD2	TGTGCCAGCAGTTTATCTAGCGGGAGGGCCAAAAACATTCAGTACTTC	CASSLSSGRAKNIQYF
TRBJ2-7	TRBV27	once	TRBD2	TGTGCCAGCAGTTACAGGACTAGCGGCTACGAGCAGTACTTC	CASSYRTSGYEQYF
TRBJ2-5	TRBV5-8	.	TRBD2	TGTGCCAGCAGCTCCAGGCGGCCTAGCGGGAGAGCCCAAGAGACCCAGTACTTC	CASSSRRPSGRAQETQYF
TRBJ2-7	TRBV5-4	.	TRBD1	TGTGCCAGCAGATTGGACAGGGGTAGCTCCTACGAGCAGTACTTC	CASRLDRGSSYEQYF
TRBJ2-3	TRBV19	medium-sized	TRBD1	TGTGCCAGTAGTTGGACAGGCCTCGAGTCTAGCACAGATACGCAGTATTTT	CASSWTGLESSTDTQYF
TRBJ2-1	TRBV9	.	TRBD2	TGTGCCAGCAGCGCGGCGGCTAGCGGGAGGGGAGAGCAGTTCTTC	CASSAAASGRGEQFF
TRBJ1-1	TRBV3-1/TRBV3-2	.	.	TGTGCCAGCAGCCACCGGTGGAACACTGAAGCTTTCTTT	CASSHRWNTEAFF
TRBJ2-4	TRBV27	.	.	TGTGCCAGCAGTCGACGATTCGGGGACATTCAGTACTTC	CASSRRFGDIQYF
TRBJ1-2	TRBV4-1	once	.	TGCGCCAGCAGCCAGGGCACAATCCCCAACTATGGCTACACCTTC	CASSQGTIPNYGYTF
TRBJ1-5	TRBV19	once	TRBD1	TGTGCCAGTACCCCTGACAGGGCGAGGCGCAATCAGCCCCAGCATTTT	CASTPDRARRNQPQHF
TRBJ2-7	TRBV4-3	once	.	TGCGCCAGCAGCCAAGATTGGAGGGGGGGCTACGAGCAGTACTTC	CASSQDWRGGYEQYF
TRBJ1-4	TRBV15	once	.	TGTGCCACCAGCAGAGATCGGGGAGGTTTTGAAAAACTGTTTTTT	CATSRDRGGFEKLFF
TRBJ1-6	TRBV28	.	.	TGTGCCAGCAGTTTATGGTCGGGGGAAGGGTCACCCCTCCACTTT	CASSLWSGEGSPLHF
TRBJ2-7	TRBV27	.	.	TGTGCCAGCAGTGACCTCGGAGGGAGGTACGAGCAGTACTTC	CASSDLGGRYEQYF
TRBJ1-2	TRBV7-9	once	.	TGTGCCAGCAGCCTCTCAGGGGACCTGAACTATGGCTACACCTTC	CASSLSGDLNYGYTF
TRBJ2-2	TRBV19	.	.	TGTGCCAGTAGCCGGACACCGCAAGTGACCGGGGAGCTGTTTTTT	CASSRTPQVTGELFF
TRBJ2-1	TRBV7-2	.	TRBD2	TGTGCCAGCAGCTCACGGACTAGTGGCGGCAATGAGCAGTTCTTC	CASSSRTSGGNEQFF
TRBJ1-1	TRBV28	.	.	TGTGCCAGCATAGGGAGGCGGACTGAAGCTTTCTTT	CASIGRRTEAFF
TRBJ1-6	TRBV6-1	.	TRBD1	TGTGCCAGCAGTGACAGGGGGCCCTCCTATAATTCACCCCTCCACTTT	CASSDRGPSYNSPLHF
TRBJ2-3	TRBV6-2/TRBV6-3	.	TRBD2	TGTGCCAGCAGTCCCTATATGCGGGAGGGCACAGATACGCAGTATTTT	CASSPYMREGTDTQYF
TRBJ1-1	TRBV6-5	.	.	TGTGCCAGCCTAGGGGGATACACTGAAGCTTTCTTT	CASLGGYTEAFF
TRBJ2-2	TRBV3-1/TRBV3-2	.	TRBD2	TGTGCCAGCAGCCCGACTAGCGGTTCCGTCGGGGAGCTGTTTTTT	CASSPTSGSVGELFF
TRBJ2-1	TRBV4-1	few	.	TGCGCCAGCAGCGGGCTCGGACTAACTGAGCAGTTCTTC	CASSGLGLTEQFF
TRBJ2-5	TRBV7-9	.	TRBD2	TGTGCCAGCAGCTTAGCTTCCCTCCTAGCGGACGGAGAAGAGACCCAGTACTTC	CASSLASLLADGEETQYF
TRBJ2-7	TRBV25-1	.	.	TGTGCCAGCAGGGGACATAACGAGCAGTACTTC	CASRGHNEQYF
TRBJ2-7	TRBV7-9	few	.	TGTGCCAGCAGCTTGGACGGGGACTACGAGCAGTACTTC	CASSLDGDYEQYF
TRBJ2-1	TRBV23-1	.	TRBD2	TGCGCCAGCAGTCAGAAAGGGACTAGGACGGACAATGAGCAGTTCTTC	CASSQKGTRTDNEQFF
TRBJ1-2	TRBV29-1	.	TRBD1	TGCAGCGTTGGGAGGACAGGGAACTATGGCTACACCTTC	CSVGRTGNYGYTF
TRBJ2-7	TRBV28	few	.	TGTGCCAGCAGTTTGCCTACCTTCCGGGAGCAGTACTTC	CASSLPTFREQYF
TRBJ2-7	TRBV9	.	.	TGTGCCAGCAGCGGCGGACTCCCGTCCCCCTACGAGCAGTACTTC	CASSGGLPSPYEQYF
TRBJ2-5	TRBV5-4	.	TRBD2	TGTGCCAGCAGCCGGGAGGGGAGGCGGCAAGAGACCCAGTACTTC	CASSREGRRQETQYF
TRBJ2-3	TRBV6-2/TRBV6-3	.	TRBD1	TGTGCCAGCAGCCGTACAGGGGGCTCAGATACGCAGTATTTT	CASSRTGGSDTQYF
TRBJ2-7	TRBV6-1	.	TRBD2	TGTGCCAGCAGTGAGGGGGGGGGACCCCTCGACGAGCAGTACTTC	CASSEGGGPLDEQYF
TRBJ2-1	TRBV30	.	TRBD2	TGTGCCTGGACTGGCGGGACTAGCTCCTACAATGAGCAGTTCTTC	CAWTGGTSSYNEQFF
TRBJ2-1	TRBV3-1/TRBV3-2	.	TRBD2	TGTGCCAGCAGCCACCTCTGGACTAGCGGGAGGGATGAGCAGTTCTTC	CASSHLWTSGRDEQFF
TRBJ2-1	TRBV5-8	.	TRBD2	TGTGCCAGCAGCTTCGGGGGGACTAGTGATAATGAGCAGTTCTTC	CASSFGGTSDNEQFF
TRBJ1-2	TRBV30	.	.	TGTGCCTGGAGTGTACTGGACGGGGGGGGCTACACCTTC	CAWSVLDGGGYTF
TRBJ2-7	TRBV27	once	.	TGTGCCAGCAGTTTCTCTCTGCGGCCCTTCTACGAGCAGTACTTC	CASSFSLRPFYEQYF
TRBJ2-2	TRBV7-3	.	TRBD2	TGTGCCAGCAGCAAAACAGGCCCGGGACTAGCGGGAGCTTTAAGGACCGGGGAGCTGTTTTTT	CASSKTGPGLAGALRTGELFF
TRBJ2-2	TRBV14	.	.	TGTGCCAGCAGCCAAGATCTCTGGGACAGGGCTTTTAGCGGGAGTTCGACCGACACCGGGGAGCTGTTTTTT	CASSQDLWDRAFSGSSTDTGELFF
TRBJ2-7	TRBV4-3	.	.	TGCGCCAGCAGCCAAGATCTCGGGTACTACGAGCAGTACTTC	CASSQDLGYYEQYF
TRBJ1-4	TRBV19	.	TRBD1	TGTGCCAGTAGGAGACAGGGGGCGACTAATGAAAAACTGTTTTTT	CASRRQGATNEKLFF
TRBJ2-2	TRBV6-1	once	TRBD2	TGTGCCAGCAGCGAAGGACTAGCGGGAGCTGGCGGGGAGCTGTTTTTT	CASSEGLAGAGGELFF
TRBJ1-1	TRBV11-2	.	TRBD1	TGTGCCAGCAGCTTAACAGACAGGGGCACTGAAGCTTTCTTT	CASSLTDRGTEAFF
TRBJ2-7	TRBV5-4	.	.	TGTGCCAGCAGTCAACCCGCGGCCCCCCACGAGCAGTACTTC	CASSQPAAPHEQYF